This entry concerns a single TCR beta chain. Its cognate antigen is unknown. This entry is derived from a study of shared clonotypes between healthy human individuals. Findings of the study overall: Rarefaction revealed incomplete sorted-subset sequencing despite large depth.

CDR3 length equals 18 residues. Germline trimming cut 3 bases from V and 3 bases from J; bases unmatched to any gene: 13. Germline V gene data show CDR1 as MDHEN and CDR2 as SYDVKM. The deep-level immunoSEQ assay was used. Data came from immunoSEQ multiplex PCR; TCRdb stores just in-frame clones and leaves some out. In the table there are 95,000 to 120,000 clones, roughly two thirds of which are singletons. The sample was memory CD8+ T cells sorted from blood. Subset: CD45RO+ cells pooled with CCR7-negative TemRA cells. The receptor was isolated from a young woman in good health. The chain couples TRBV28 to TRBJ2-3; 9 bases fit TRBD1. CDR3 in DNA: TGTGCCAGCAGTTTTGGGACAGGGCTGTCCCAGCTGACAGATACGCAGTATTTT. It codes for CASSFGTGLSQLTDTQYF.